Reported below is one TCR beta chain. The clone's antigen remains unknown. No much larger clonotype is one base removed from it; base qualities were not supplied. This entry comes from a study of human CD4 T cells and Enterobacteriaceae (dated by TCRdb to 2018 to 2021). Memory CD4+ T cells were FACS-sorted on a FACSAria III to over 95% purity as all CD4+ cells other than CD45RA+CCR7+CD95- naive cells. Blood from healthy donors was obtained from blood donation centers in Switzerland. Total CD4+ T cells and monocytes were enriched by positive selection with CD4 and CD14 magnetic microbeads. CD8+, CD14+, CD16+, CD56+, CD19+ and CD25-bright cells were excluded before sorting. In a couple of blood donors, total memory CD4+ T cells were sequenced directly ex vivo to assess in vivo expansion of bacteria-reactive clonotypes. Ficoll-Paque Plus was used to isolate peripheral blood mononuclear cells from donor blood.

Ex vivo total memory CD4+ samples were sequenced at deep level, with detection sensitivity of one cell in 200,000. Genomic DNA was extracted from cell pellets with the QIAamp DNA Micro Kit, and its quantity and purity were checked by spectrophotometry. The immunoSEQ multiplex PCR assay was used to amplify TCR Vbeta CDR3 regions. The amplicons were sequenced on the Illumina HiSeq platform. Retrieved sequences were 87 nucleotides long and contained the CDR3 region. As for the authors' bioinformatics: Each unique productive TCR Vbeta nucleotide sequence counted as a clonotype and was quantified by productive template frequency from ImmunoSEQ Analyzer V3.0. Expanded clonotypes were defined using a threshold set at the top 5th percentile of each repertoire ranked by frequency. Repertoire overlap was computed as Chao-Jaccard with the R package fossil and visualized by nonmetric multidimensional scaling with the R package MASS. Here the immuneACCESS table is served through TCRdb, limited to in-frame sequences with V and J called. Missing clones are a known gap in these copies; in checked studies unresolved V genes cover under half, and the rest lacks a known reason. D and trimming come from the DNA, and the V and J calls and clone size come from that table. Across this sample there are some 30,000 clones, with just under 85% seen only once. Around 1.7% of the sample belongs to the ten largest clones.

What the authors observed across the whole study: In ex vivo samples, clonotypes with broad cross-reactivity seemed more expanded than specific clonotypes, as 11 of 19 and about 65% of the roughly 35 fell within the top 5%. The reactivity of ex vivo clonotypes was inferred solely through the matching of nucleotide sequences to CFSE-low cultures from the same donors.

The CDR3 measures 12 amino acids from cysteine to phenylalanine. Of all the DNA, just the CDR3 is kept, 36 bases in frame from base 1. The germline ends are 10 bases apart after V is trimmed by 6 bases and J by 5 bases. Sequences MNHEY (CDR1) and SVGAGI (CDR2) are obtained from the germline V gene. This TCR was sampled from a human donor in good health. The material sequenced was memory CD4+ T cells from blood. This sample's cell subset or site label indicates: total memory CD4 T cells sorted directly ex vivo, unstimulated. Recombination linked TRBV6-5 to TRBJ1-2; a tentative D call is TRBD1 (6 bases match). The CDR3 region: CASSDRIYGYTF. The nucleotide sequence reads TGTGCCAGCAGCGACAGGATTTATGGCTACACCTTC.